This entry features one TCR beta chain sequence. Its antigen is still unknown. The ends lost 4 bases at V and 2 bases at J; junction bases unmatched: 10. CDR1 is SGHRS and CDR2 is YFSETQ in the germline V gene. The CDR3 is made up of 17 amino acids. This sample was taken from a study of cytomegalovirus exposure and HLA in healthy donors. Findings of the study overall: Across all donors, roughly uniform sequencing depth was an assumption of the presence/absence analyses.

PCR was performed using 60 Vbeta and 13 Jbeta primers. Using immunoSEQ multiplex PCR, the repertoire was profiled, and TCRdb retains in-frame clones only, with some absent. The sample has around 230,000 clones; 60% to 80% are singletons. Sequenced sample: PBMCs. The TCR comes from a male donor in good health and CMV-seronegative. The V and J genes are TRBV5-1 and TRBJ2-7; the match to TRBD2 covers 12 bases. The CDR3 loop reads CASSPPKTSGSPYEQYF. The CDR3 nucleotides read TGCGCCAGCAGCCCCCCCAAGACTAGCGGGAGCCCCTACGAGCAGTACTTC.